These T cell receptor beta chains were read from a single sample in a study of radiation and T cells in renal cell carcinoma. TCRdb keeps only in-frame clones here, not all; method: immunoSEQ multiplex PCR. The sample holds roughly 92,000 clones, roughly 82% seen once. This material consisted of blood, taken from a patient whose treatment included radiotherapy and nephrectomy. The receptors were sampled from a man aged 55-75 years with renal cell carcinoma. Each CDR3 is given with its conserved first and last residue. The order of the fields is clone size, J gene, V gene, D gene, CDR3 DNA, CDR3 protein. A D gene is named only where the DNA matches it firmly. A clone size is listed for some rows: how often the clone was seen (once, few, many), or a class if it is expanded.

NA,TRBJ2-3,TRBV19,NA,TGTGCCAGTAGTATCCTAGGGGTTACAGATACGCAGTATTTT,CASSILGVTDTQYF
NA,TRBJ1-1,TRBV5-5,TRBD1,TGTGCCAGCAGCTTCGGGACAGGAACTGAAGCTTTCTTT,CASSFGTGTEAFF
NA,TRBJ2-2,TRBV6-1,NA,TGTGCCAGCAGTGAAGCGGTCGCCTTGATCGGGGAGCTGTTTTTT,CASSEAVALIGELFF
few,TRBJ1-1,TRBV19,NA,TGTGCCAGTAGTATAAAGGGTTACACTGAAGCTTTCTTT,CASSIKGYTEAFF
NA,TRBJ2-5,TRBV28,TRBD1,TGTGCCAGCAGTTTCAACAGGGGAGTGGAGACCCAGTACTTC,CASSFNRGVETQYF
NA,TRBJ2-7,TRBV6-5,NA,TGTGCCAGCACCCCCGGTTCCGGCGTCATGTACTTC,CASTPGSGVMYF
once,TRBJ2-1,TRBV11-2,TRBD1,TGTGCCAGCAGACTCCACAGGGGTGAATCCTACAATGAGCAGTTCTTC,CASRLHRGESYNEQFF
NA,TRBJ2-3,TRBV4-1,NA,TGCGCCAGCAGCCGAAAGGATTTCGCAGATACGCAGTATTTT,CASSRKDFADTQYF
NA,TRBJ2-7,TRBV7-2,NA,TGTGCCAGCAGCTTAGCCGCGACAGATCCCTACGAGCAGTACTTC,CASSLAATDPYEQYF
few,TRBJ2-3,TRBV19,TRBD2,TGTGCCAGTAGTATCAGCGGGAGTTATACGCAGTATTTT,CASSISGSYTQYF
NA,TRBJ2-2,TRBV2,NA,TGTGCCAGCAGTGAAAGAGGGACGGTCACCGGGGAGCTGTTTTTT,CASSERGTVTGELFF
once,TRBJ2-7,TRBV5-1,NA,TGCGCCAGCAGCTTGGTGAGCTCCTACGAGCAGTACTTC,CASSLVSSYEQYF
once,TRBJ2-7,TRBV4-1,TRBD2,TGCGCCAGCAGCCAAGATCCTCCAAATTTCGCGGGAGTGAGGTACGAGCAGTACTTC,CASSQDPPNFAGVRYEQYF
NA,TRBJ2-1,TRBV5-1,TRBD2,TGCGCCAGCAGCTTGGTCGGACTAGCGGTAAACAATGAGCAGTTCTTC,CASSLVGLAVNNEQFF
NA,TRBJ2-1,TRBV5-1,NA,TGCGCCAGCAGCTTGGGGACTAAGACAAACAATGAGCAGTTCTTC,CASSLGTKTNNEQFF
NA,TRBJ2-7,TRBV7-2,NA,TGTGCCAGCAGCTCCCCGACACTGTACGAGCAGTACTTC,CASSSPTLYEQYF
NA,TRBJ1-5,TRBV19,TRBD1,TGTGCCAGTAGTATGGGACAGGCGAGGCAGCCCCAGCATTTT,CASSMGQARQPQHF
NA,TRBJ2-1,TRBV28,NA,TGTGCCAGCAGTTTGTCCTATGAGCAGTTCTTC,CASSLSYEQFF
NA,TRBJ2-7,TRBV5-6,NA,TGTGCCAGCGCGACGGGGATTTTATACGAGCAGTACTTC,CASATGILYEQYF
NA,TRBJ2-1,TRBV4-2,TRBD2,TGTGCCAGCAGCCAAGATCCTACTAGCGGGCCCTACAATGAGCAGTTCTTC,CASSQDPTSGPYNEQFF
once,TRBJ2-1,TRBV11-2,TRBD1,TGTGCCAGCAGCTTCGACAGGGGGCAGGTTGAGCAGTTCTTC,CASSFDRGQVEQFF
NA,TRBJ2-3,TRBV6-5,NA,TGTGCCAGCAGCCGGAGCCCCACAGATACGCAGTATTTT,CASSRSPTDTQYF
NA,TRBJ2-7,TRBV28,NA,TGTGCCAGCAGTGATCCGGGTTGGACCCCCTACGAGCAGTACTTC,CASSDPGWTPYEQYF
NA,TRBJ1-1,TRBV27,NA,TGTGCCAGCAGTTTAGAAGGGGACACTGAAGCTTTCTTT,CASSLEGDTEAFF
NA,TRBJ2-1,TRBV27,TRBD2,TGTGCCAGCAGCCGAGGGGTGGGTAGCGGGAACTACAATGAGCAGTTCTTC,CASSRGVGSGNYNEQFF
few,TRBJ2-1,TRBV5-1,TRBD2,TGCGCCAGCAGTTCTTCTAGCGGGAGGGCGGAGCTGTTCTTC,CASSSSSGRAELFF
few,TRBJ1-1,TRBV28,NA,TGTGCCAGCGGCCCCAGGGACACTGAAGCTTTCTTT,CASGPRDTEAFF
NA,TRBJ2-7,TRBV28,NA,TGTGCCAGCAGCCCGGCGACCGAGCAGTACTTC,CASSPATEQYF
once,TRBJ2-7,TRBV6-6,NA,TGTGCCAGCAGTACGGGGGTCTTAGCCTACGAGCAGTACTTC,CASSTGVLAYEQYF
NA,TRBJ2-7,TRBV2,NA,TGTGCCAGCAGCACAGTCTTCGTATCCTACGAGCAGTACTTC,CASSTVFVSYEQYF
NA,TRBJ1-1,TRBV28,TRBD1,TGTGCCCACAGGGGGCGCAGGGACACTGAAGCTTTCTTT,CAHRGRRDTEAFF
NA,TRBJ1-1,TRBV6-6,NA,TGTGCCAGCAATCGACCGAACACTGAAGCTTTCTTT,CASNRPNTEAFF
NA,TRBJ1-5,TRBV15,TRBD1,TGTGCCACCAGCAGGACAGGGTTACAGCCCCAGCATTTT,CATSRTGLQPQHF
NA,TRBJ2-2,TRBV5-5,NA,TGTGCCAGCAGCTTTTCACAGGGCACGAACACCGGGGAGCTGTTTTTT,CASSFSQGTNTGELFF
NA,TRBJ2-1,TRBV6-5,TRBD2,TGTGCCAGCAGGGCTAGCGGTGAACGTGCGAATGAGCAGTTCTTC,CASRASGERANEQFF
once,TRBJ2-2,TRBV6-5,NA,TGTGCCAGCAGTTACCCCCCGGACCTCACCGGGGAGCTGTTTTTT,CASSYPPDLTGELFF
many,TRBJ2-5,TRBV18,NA,TGTGCCAGCTCACCGACAGGTGGTCAAGAGACCCAGTACTTC,CASSPTGGQETQYF
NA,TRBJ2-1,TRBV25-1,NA,TGTGCCAGCAGTGGGGCTCCTTCCTACAATGAGCAGTTCTTC,CASSGAPSYNEQFF
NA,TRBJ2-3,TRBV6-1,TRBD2,TGTGCCAGCAGTGAGGGACTAGCGGGAGGCACAGATACGCAGTATTTT,CASSEGLAGGTDTQYF
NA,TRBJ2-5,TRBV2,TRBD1,TGTGCCAGCAGGGGACAGGGGGCCGGAGAGACCCAGTACTTC,CASRGQGAGETQYF
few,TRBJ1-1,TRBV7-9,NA,TGTGCCAGCAGCTTACCGGGAACCAACACTGAAGCTTTCTTT,CASSLPGTNTEAFF
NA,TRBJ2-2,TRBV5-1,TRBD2,TGCGCCAGCAGCTTGGGATCTAGCGGCACCGGGGAGCTGTTTTTT,CASSLGSSGTGELFF
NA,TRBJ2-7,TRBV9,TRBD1,TGTGCCAGCAGCGTAGTGGGACAGGGGGCGCGTGACGAGCAGTACTTC,CASSVVGQGARDEQYF
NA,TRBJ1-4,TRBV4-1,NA,TGCGCCAGCAGGGGGGGGAGGGCAACTAATGAAAAACTGTTTTTT,CASRGGRATNEKLFF
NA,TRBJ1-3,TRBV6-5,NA,TGTGCCAGCACTACGGGGGACTCTGGAAACACCATATATTTT,CASTTGDSGNTIYF
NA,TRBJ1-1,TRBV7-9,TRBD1,TGTGCCAGCAGAGAGGGGAGGGGGCTGGTGATGAACACTGAAGCTTTCTTT,CASREGRGLVMNTEAFF
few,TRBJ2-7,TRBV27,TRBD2,TGTGCCAGCAGTTTCGCTAGCGGAACCTACGAGCAGTACTTC,CASSFASGTYEQYF
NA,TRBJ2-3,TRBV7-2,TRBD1,TGTGCCAGCAGCTTAGAGACAGGGGGTCATTTAGATACGCAGTATTTT,CASSLETGGHLDTQYF
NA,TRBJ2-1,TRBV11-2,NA,TGTGCCAGCAGCTTAATCCCGGGGAGTCTGCTAAGGAATGAGCAGTTCTTC,CASSLIPGSLLRNEQFF
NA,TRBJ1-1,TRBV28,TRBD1,TGTGCCGCTAAAGGGGGCACGAGTAATGCTTTCTTT,CAAKGGTSNAFF
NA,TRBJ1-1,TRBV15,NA,TGTGCCACCAGCAGAGACGGGCTTGAAGCTTTCTTT,CATSRDGLEAFF
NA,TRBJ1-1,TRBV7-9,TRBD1,TGTGCCAGCAGCCTAGCGACAGGGTATGGTGAAGCTTTCTTT,CASSLATGYGEAFF
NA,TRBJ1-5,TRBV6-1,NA,TGTGCCAGCAGTGAAGAGGTAGGGGTGGGGAGGAAGCCCCAGCATTTT,CASSEEVGVGRKPQHF
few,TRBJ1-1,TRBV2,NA,TGTGCCAGCAGCGCCACAACAGCCACTGAAGCTTTCTTT,CASSATTATEAFF
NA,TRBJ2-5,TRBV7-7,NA,TGTGCCAGCAGCTCAAGTCAGACCCAGTACTTC,CASSSSQTQYF
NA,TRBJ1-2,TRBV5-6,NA,TGTGCCAGCAGCTTGAAGGACGGGAGCAGGGGCTACACCTTC,CASSLKDGSRGYTF
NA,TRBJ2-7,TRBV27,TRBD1,TGTGCCAGCAGTCCTGGGACAGGCCCCTACGAGCAGTACTTC,CASSPGTGPYEQYF
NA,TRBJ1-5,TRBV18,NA,TGTGCCAGCTCACCATTATCAGGGGCGAATCAGCCCCAGCATTTT,CASSPLSGANQPQHF
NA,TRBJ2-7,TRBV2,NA,TGTGCCAGCACATGGGACACCACCTACGAGCAGTACTTC,CASTWDTTYEQYF
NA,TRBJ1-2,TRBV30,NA,TGTGCCTGGACCAAGAGCGGGACAACCTATGGCTACACCTTC,CAWTKSGTTYGYTF